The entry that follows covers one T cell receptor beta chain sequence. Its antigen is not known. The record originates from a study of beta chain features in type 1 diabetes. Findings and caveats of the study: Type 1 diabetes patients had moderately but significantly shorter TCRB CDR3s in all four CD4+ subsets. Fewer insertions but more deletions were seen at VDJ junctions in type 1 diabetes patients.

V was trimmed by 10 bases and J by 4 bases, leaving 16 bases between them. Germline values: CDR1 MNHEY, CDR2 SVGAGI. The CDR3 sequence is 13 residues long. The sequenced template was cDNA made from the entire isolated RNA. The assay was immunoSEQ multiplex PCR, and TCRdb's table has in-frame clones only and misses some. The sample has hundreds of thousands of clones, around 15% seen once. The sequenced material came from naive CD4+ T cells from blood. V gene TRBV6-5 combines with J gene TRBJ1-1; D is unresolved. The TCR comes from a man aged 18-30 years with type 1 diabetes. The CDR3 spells CATILQAGTEAFF. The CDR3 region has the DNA TGTGCCACAATCTTGCAGGCCGGCACTGAAGCTTTCTTT.